These T cell receptor beta chains were read from a single sample in a study of response to subunit inactivated influenza vaccine. TCRdb analysed the RT-PCR reads with MiXCR anew, one entry per CDR3 protein. The data show about 480,000 distinct CDR3 sequences, with around 9.9% seen just once and 12% held by the top ten. The sequences come from PBMCs from blood, collected 45 days after vaccination. These receptors came from a man aged 45-65 years who received an inactivated influenza vaccine. CDR3s include the opening cysteine and the closing phenylalanine or tryptophan. The D gene is left open where the match is weak. Clone size is given for some rows only: seen once, a few or many times, or a class if the clone is expanded.

>TRBV12-3/TRBV12-4|TRBJ1-1|few|.
TGTGCCAGCAGCTCCCCTCTTGACTTT
CASSSPLDF
>TRBV25-1|TRBJ1-1|.|.
TGTGCCAGCAGTGATCCCCTGGCGGGGAACGAGAAGGCTTTCTTT
CASSDPLAGNEKAFF
>TRBV10-3|TRBJ2-5|.|.
TGTGCCATTCGGGGGCAGCAACAAGAGACCCAGTACTTC
CAIRGQQQETQYF
>TRBV5-1|TRBJ2-7|.|TRBD1
TGCGCCAGCAGCCCGGGGACAGGGGGTGTCGAGCAGTACTTC
CASSPGTGGVEQYF
>TRBV7-9|TRBJ1-4|.|.
TGTGCCAGCAGCCTAGAAGGGGGGAATGGAGAAAAACTGTTTTTT
CASSLEGGNGEKLFF
>TRBV5-1|TRBJ2-1|few|TRBD2
TGCGCCAGCAGTTGGAGCGGGAGATCCTACAATGAGCAGTTCTTC
CASSWSGRSYNEQFF
>TRBV25-1|TRBJ2-7|few|TRBD2
TGTGCCAGCCCCCCCCCCGGGAGGAAATCCTACGAGCAGTACTTC
CASPPPGRKSYEQYF
>TRBV10-3|TRBJ2-1|many|TRBD2
TGTGCCTCTACCCCTAGCGGCTCCTACAATGAGCAGTTCTTC
CASTPSGSYNEQFF
>TRBV28|TRBJ2-4|few|TRBD2
TGTGCCAGCAGTTTAGATTGGGATCTCGGGAGGGCCGTCAAAAACATTCAGTACTTC
CASSLDWDLGRAVKNIQYF
>TRBV27|TRBJ2-1|.|.
TGTGCCAGCAGTTACAGTCGAGCGGCAAATGAGCAGTTCTTC
CASSYSRAANEQFF
>TRBV28|TRBJ2-5|.|.
TGTGCCAGCAGTTCCTCCCGGGAGCCCCAGTACTTC
CASSSSREPQYF
>TRBV5-1|TRBJ2-5|many|TRBD1
TGCGCCAGCAGCCTCGGGACAGCCTTCCAAGAGACCCAGTACTTC
CASSLGTAFQETQYF
>TRBV12-3/TRBV12-4|TRBJ2-1|many|TRBD1
TGTGCCAGCACCCAGACAGGGGGCTCCTACAATGAGCAGTTCTTC
CASTQTGGSYNEQFF
>TRBV20-1|TRBJ2-3|.|.
TGCAGTGCGCTGGTGAGCACAGATACGCAGTATTTT
CSALVSTDTQYF
>TRBV10-3|TRBJ2-7|few|TRBD1
TGTGCCACGAAACCGGGACAGCCCTACGAGCAGTACTTC
CATKPGQPYEQYF
>TRBV28|TRBJ2-7|.|.
TGTGCCAGCAGTCCCCAGGCGTTCTACGAGCAGTACTTC
CASSPQAFYEQYF
>TRBV5-6|TRBJ2-1|.|.
TGTGCCAGCAGCTTGTCTTTTGAGCAGTTCTTC
CASSLSFEQFF
>TRBV29-1|TRBJ2-3|few|.
TGCAGCGTAGATATGGGGAATTCAGATACGCAGTATTTT
CSVDMGNSDTQYF
>TRBV3-1|TRBJ2-3|.|TRBD2
TGTGCCAGCAGCCAAATGGCGGGGGGCACAGATACGCAGTATTTT
CASSQMAGGTDTQYF
>TRBV6-1|TRBJ2-3|.|TRBD2
TGTGCCAGCAGTGAAGCGCCTAGCGGGGGCACAGATACGCAGTATTTT
CASSEAPSGGTDTQYF
>TRBV18|TRBJ2-5|.|TRBD1
TGTGCCAGCTCATCGCAGGGACAGGGGAGAGAGACCCAGTACTTC
CASSSQGQGRETQYF
>TRBV27|TRBJ2-1|.|.
TGTGCCAGCAGAAAATCACTAGCAGTTGGTTCGAATGAGCAGTTCTTC
CASRKSLAVGSNEQFF